The 5 T cell receptor beta chains below were found in one sample sequenced in a study of T-cell reconstitution after alpha-beta-depleted transplantation in children. TCRbeta library construction was performed incorporating unique molecular identifiers. Using its own MiXCR run on the PCR reads, TCRdb lists one record per CDR3 protein. The sample records about 830,000 distinct CDR3 sequences, roughly 15% being singletons. Sequenced here: PBMCs, mostly from graft donor cells, sampled 360 days after TCRalphabeta/CD19-depleted stem cell transplant. These receptor sequences come from a male patient under 18 who had a stem cell transplant for acute lymphoblastic leukemia, so the T cells may come from the graft donor.

This clonotype was found a few times. The chain joins TRBV18 to TRBJ2-1; 11 nucleotides agree with TRBD2. The germline V gene has CDR1 KGHSH and CDR2 LQKENI. This CDR3 has 15 residues. V lost 6 bases to trimming and J lost 10 bases; unmatched junction nucleotides: 11. The CDR3 protein is CASSPTSGKRDEQFF. The CDR3 nucleotides are TGTGCCAGCTCGCCGACTAGCGGGAAAAGGGACGAGCAGTTCTTC.

V usage is TRBV20-1 and J usage is TRBJ2-3; TRBD1 or TRBD2 may be the D gene (5 bases each). Germline-derived CDR1 and CDR2 are DFQATT and SNEGSKA (reference sequence). The CDR3 consists of 16 residues. The V and J ends lost 0 bases and 1 base respectively, with 14 bases between them. CDR3 sequence reads: CSARDPGRYRTDTQYF. In DNA, the CDR3 is TGCAGTGCTAGAGATCCGGGGCGTTATCGCACAGATACGCAGTATTTT.

The rearrangement uses TRBV7-2 and TRBJ2-1, with 7 bases that match TRBD2. This CDR3 has 20 residues. Germline loops: CDR1 SGHTA, CDR2 FQGNSA. The trim removed 0 bases at V and 5 bases at J, leaving 19 bases unmatched. The CDR3, as DNA: TGTGCCAGCAGCTTAGCGCTGATTTTAGCGGGCCCCCGACAAGACAATGAGCAGTTCTTC. Translated, it gives CASSLALILAGPRQDNEQFF.

Many counts were recorded for this clonotype. The genes are TRBV10-3 and TRBJ2-1; D tentatively reads TRBD1 or TRBD2 (5 bases each). The CDR3 is 14 residues long. CDR1 is ENHRY, CDR2 SYGVKD, per germline. Trimming took off 3 bases at V and 8 bases at J, with 14 bases between the two ends. The chain's CDR3 is CAISDRRVGDEQFF. The CDR3 DNA is TGTGCCATCAGTGATAGGCGGGTGGGGGATGAGCAGTTCTTC.

The rearrangement uses TRBV20-1 and TRBJ1-1; D not resolved. The CDR3 sequence is 13 residues long. Germline V lookup: CDR1 DFQATT, CDR2 SNEGSKA (reference sequence). V was shortened by 5 bases and J by 1 base, with 11 bases between the two germline ends. The CDR3 DNA follows: TGCAGTGCTGACCACACGACGAACACTGAAGCTTTCTTT. This encodes CSADHTTNTEAFF.